Shown below are 32 T cell receptor beta chains from a single sample sequenced in a study of CD4+ T cells in melanoma. Data came from immunoSEQ multiplex PCR; TCRdb stores just in-frame clones and leaves some out. In the table there are about 110,000 clones, 92% of which are singletons. The specimen sequenced was peripheral blood. These receptor sequences come from a human donor with melanoma.

As for this clone: Sequence at one end of the junction differs from germline and may be a read error. This chain links TRBV5-1 with TRBJ2-2, with 7 bases identical to TRBD1. The CDR3 runs 14 residues. Germline V gene lookup returns CDR1 SGHRS and CDR2 YFSETQ. CDR3 sequence: CASSLDRPTGELFF. The CDR3 DNA reads TGCGCCAGCAGTTTGGACAGGCCCACCGGGGAGCTGTTTTTT. The entire variable domain, with the rest obtained from reference TRBV5-1 and TRBJ2-2, is as follows: KAGVTQTPRYLIKTRGQQVTLSCSPISGHRSVSWYQQTPGQGLQFLFEYFSETQRNKGNFPGRFSGRQFSNSRSEMNVSTLELGDSALYLCASSLDRPTGELFFGEGSRLTVL.

The rearrangement joins TRBV19 to TRBJ1-5; unclear D gene. CDR3 length equals 12 residues. V shed 8 bases and J shed 4 bases, with 9 bases lying between them. Germline values: CDR1 LNHDA, CDR2 SQIVND (reference sequence). This CDR3 reads CASERDNQPQHF. CDR3 coding DNA: TGTGCCAGTGAGAGAGATAATCAGCCCCAGCATTTT.

The genes are TRBV5-1 and TRBJ2-3, with D unclear. Germline CDR1 and CDR2: SGHRS and YFSETQ. The germline V and J ends were trimmed by 0 bases and 4 bases, with 6 bases remaining between them. The CDR3 length is 13 residues. The CDR3 sequence: CASSLAGSDTQYF. The CDR3 DNA sequence: TGCGCCAGCAGCTTGGCGGGTTCAGATACGCAGTATTTT.

The chain uses TRBV4-3 and TRBJ1-1, with D maybe TRBD1 (6 bases). This CDR3 region has 13 residues. Per germline, CDR1 LGHNA and CDR2 YSLEER. V lost 4 bases to trimming and J lost 7 bases, with 13 bases between them. CDR3 nucleotides: TGCGCCAGCAGCCGCTCGGGACAAAATGAAGCTTTCTTT. Amino acid sequence: CASSRSGQNEAFF.

The chain uses TRBV19 and TRBJ1-5; D perhaps matches TRBD1 (5 bases). This CDR3 has 14 amino acids. CDR1 is LNHDA and CDR2 is SQIVND in the germline V gene (reference sequence). The V end lost 2 bases, the J end lost 6 bases, and 11 bases lay between the germline ends. CDR3 nucleotide sequence: TGTGCCAGTAGTATAAAACTTGACAGTCAGCCCCAGCATTTT. This gives the protein CASSIKLDSQPQHF.

The chain uses TRBV9 and TRBJ2-1, with 9 nucleotides matching TRBD2. CDR1 and CDR2 (germline): SGDLS, YYNGEE. The J segment lost 8 bases and the V segment lost 3 bases, leaving 6 bases of the junction unmatched. The CDR3 is made up of 14 amino acids. CDR3 amino acids: CASSARLAAHEQFF. The CDR3 DNA sequence: TGTGCCAGCAGCGCACGACTAGCGGCCCATGAGCAGTTCTTC.

V and J are TRBV6-1 and TRBJ1-5; possible D gene TRBD1, 5 bases. Germline CDR1 is MNHNS and CDR2 is SASEGT. V lost 8 bases and J 4 bases, leaving 12 bases between the germline ends. This CDR3 has 13 amino acids. The CDR3 protein is CASLAKGNQPQHF. Written as DNA, the CDR3 is TGTGCCAGCCTGGCGAAGGGGAATCAGCCCCAGCATTTT.

With respect to this clone: The junction does not match germline at one end; this may be a read error. The chain carries TRBV29-1 and TRBJ2-7; either TRBD1 or TRBD2 may fit D (5 bases each). Germline V gives CDR1 SQVTM, CDR2 ANQGSEA. This CDR3 contains 12 residues. CDR3 loop: CSVEGDDYEQYF. The CDR3 DNA sequence: TGCAGCGTGGAAGGGGACGACTACGAGCAGTACTTC.

The rearrangement links TRBV9 to TRBJ2-5; D possibly matches TRBD1 or TRBD2 (5 bases each). Germline-derived CDR1 and CDR2 are SGDLS and YYNGEE. The CDR3 runs 13 residues. V gave up 7 bases and J gave up 2 bases, with 12 bases separating them. The CDR3 DNA reads TGTGCCAGCGGGACGACTCCGCAAGAGACCCAGTACTTC. This codes for CASGTTPQETQYF.

The chain has TRBV7-6 and TRBJ1-1; D gene uncertain. From germline, CDR1 is SGHVS and CDR2 FNYEAQ. With 4 bases removed from V and 6 bases from J, the gap between germline ends came to 15 bases. CDR3 size: 14 residues. The CDR3 is CASSYALGESEAFF. The CDR3 DNA sequence: TGTGCCAGCAGCTACGCCCTTGGCGAATCTGAAGCTTTCTTT.

The chain employs TRBV5-3 and TRBJ2-6; D not resolved. TRBV5-3 has ORF status, its function being uncertain. V was clipped by 1 base and J by 0 bases, with 8 bases between them. CDR3 length: 16 amino acids. The CDR3 DNA follows: TGTGCCAGAAGCTTGACAGAACCCTCTGGGGCCAACGTCCTGACTTTC. This gives the protein CARSLTEPSGANVLTF.

In this sample, this clone turned up once. This rearrangement joins TRBV19 to TRBJ2-3; 8 positions agree with TRBD2. Trimming cost V 7 bases and J 4 bases; bases outside gene matches: 7. The CDR3 loop spans 14 amino acids. CDR1 LNHDA and CDR2 SQIVND come from the germline V gene (reference sequence). The DNA for the CDR3 is TGTGCCAGTAAGCCCAGCGGGGGCGCAGATACGCAGTATTTT. Translation: CASKPSGGADTQYF. Looking up the rest from reference TRBV19 and TRBJ2-3 gives the full variable domain: DGGITQSPKYLFRKEGQNVTLSCEQNLNHDAMYWYRQDPGQGLRLIYYSQIVNDFQKGDIAEGYSVSREKKESFPLTVTSAQKNPTAFYLCASKPSGGADTQYFGPGTRLTVL.

This clone was counted a few times. The rearrangement links TRBV9 to TRBJ1-5; 7 nucleotides line up with TRBD1. CDR1 is SGDLS and CDR2 is YYNGEE in the germline V gene. The CDR3 has 17 amino acids. Unmatched junction bases numbered 8, after V lost 2 bases and J lost 0 bases. In nucleotides, the CDR3 is TGTGCCAGCAGCGTGACAGGGACGGGCTATAGCAATCAGCCCCAGCATTTT. Amino acids: CASSVTGTGYSNQPQHF.

The chain uses TRBV7-3 and TRBJ1-1; D is undetermined. The ends were cut back, 2 bases at V and 4 bases at J, with 8 bases in the middle. Germline CDR1 SGHTA, CDR2 FQGTGA. The CDR3 runs 13 residues. This CDR3 reads CASSLGAGTEAFF. The CDR3 bases are TGTGCCAGCAGCTTAGGAGCAGGCACTGAAGCTTTCTTT.

The V gene is TRBV5-1, the J gene TRBJ2-5; 7 nucleotides align to TRBD2. V lost 0 bases to trimming and J lost 3 bases; unmatched junction nucleotides: 5. The length of the CDR3 is 15 residues. Germline V gene lookup returns CDR1 SGHRS and CDR2 YFSETQ. The CDR3 reads CASSLAGLAEETQYF. In DNA form, the CDR3 reads TGCGCCAGCAGCTTGGCCGGTCTAGCGGAAGAGACCCAGTACTTC.

The chain links TRBV28 to TRBJ2-7; 7 bases line up with TRBD2. The V segment lost 8 bases and the J segment 0 bases; nucleotides outside the gene matches: 7. The CDR3 loop spans 14 amino acids. The germline V gene encodes CDR1 MDHEN and CDR2 SYDVKM. The CDR3 DNA sequence: TGTGCCAGCGTCGAAGCGGGGAACTCCTACGAGCAGTACTTC. It yields the protein CASVEAGNSYEQYF.

The J gene is TRBJ1-2, the V gene TRBV7-9; no reliable D call. Germline V lookup: CDR1 SEHNR, CDR2 FQNEAQ (reference sequence). Trimming removed 5 bases from V and 2 bases from J, with 12 bases in between. This CDR3 is 14 amino acids long. The CDR3 nucleotides read TGTGCCAGCAGCCCCTGGACGGGAAACTATGGCTACACCTTC. This gives the protein CASSPWTGNYGYTF.

This clone was observed a few times. The chain couples TRBV7-9 to TRBJ1-1; no definite D call. CDR1 SEHNR and CDR2 FQNEAQ come from the germline V gene (reference sequence). V lost 5 bases, J lost 7 bases, and 5 bases lay in between. This CDR3 has 10 amino acids. CDR3 amino acids: CASSNVEAFF. CDR3 nucleotide sequence: TGTGCCAGCAGCAACGTTGAAGCTTTCTTT.

The CDR3 region is CASSLVLARHNEQFF. As DNA, the CDR3 is TGTGCCAGCAGCTTAGTACTAGCGAGGCACAATGAGCAGTTCTTC. The V call is TRBV7-9, the J call TRBJ2-1, with 7 positions matching TRBD2. V lost 1 base, J lost 5 bases, and 5 bases stayed unmatched. In germline, CDR1 is SEHNR, CDR2 FQNEAQ (reference sequence). The CDR3 loop spans 15 amino acids.

The chain links TRBV5-1 to TRBJ2-1; 10 nucleotides line up with TRBD2. This CDR3 comprises 16 residues. Germline V gene sequence: CDR1 SGHRS, CDR2 YFSETQ. With 0 bases clipped from V and 5 bases from J, the junction kept 5 bases outside the gene matches. The CDR3 DNA follows: TGCGCCAGCAGCTTGGAGTCTAGCGGGGGTAACAATGAGCAGTTCTTC. Translated: CASSLESSGGNNEQFF.

The chain combines TRBV6-1 with TRBJ2-5; D not resolved. Per the germline V gene, CDR1 is MNHNS and CDR2 is SASEGT. This CDR3 contains 12 residues. The germline V and J ends were trimmed by 3 bases and 5 bases, with 7 bases remaining between them. CDR3 sequence reads: CASSDSWETQYF. The CDR3 coding sequence is TGTGCCAGCAGTGACTCTTGGGAGACCCAGTACTTC.

This chain connects TRBV7-2 to TRBJ1-2; possible D gene TRBD1, 6 bases. The CDR3 runs 15 residues. Deletions cut 7 bases from V and 0 bases from J, with 15 bases between. CDR1 is SGHTA, CDR2 FQGNSA, per germline. The CDR3 loop reads CASTNGGATNYGYTF. The CDR3 bases are TGTGCCAGCACCAATGGGGGCGCAACTAACTATGGCTACACCTTC. The full variable domain, rest sourced from reference TRBV7-2 and TRBJ1-2, is GAGVSQSPSNKVTEKGKDVELRCDPISGHTALYWYRQSLGQGLEFLIYFQGNSAPDKSGLPSDRFSAERTGGSVSTLTIQRTQQEDSAVYLCASTNGGATNYGYTFGSGTRLTVV.

This chain links TRBV6-6 with TRBJ1-1, with D hard to call. V shed 5 bases and J shed 0 bases, with 7 bases lying between them. The germline CDR1 and CDR2 sequences are MNHNY and SVGAGI (reference sequence). This CDR3 has 13 amino acids. The CDR3 region has the DNA TGTGCCAGCAGTCAGATTATGAACACTGAAGCTTTCTTT. This encodes CASSQIMNTEAFF.

This clone was observed a single time. The rearrangement links TRBV7-9 to TRBJ1-2; TRBD1 is a possible D gene (5 bases). The CDR3 is 14 amino acids. V lost 3 bases and J lost 6, with 14 bases in between. Germline loops: CDR1 SEHNR, CDR2 FQNEAQ (reference sequence). Here the CDR3 DNA reads TGTGCCAGCAGCTTCCCAGGGAGGATAAATGGCTACACCTTC. It translates to CASSFPGRINGYTF.

V and J are TRBV27 and TRBJ2-7; 8 positions match TRBD2. Losses at the gene ends were 0 bases for V and 7 bases for J; bases not matched to a gene: 11. Germline V lookup: CDR1 MNHEY, CDR2 SMNVEV (reference sequence). This CDR3 has 16 amino acids. The CDR3 nucleotides read TGTGCCAGCAGTTTATCGGGCCTAGCGGGCGGGGGGGAGCAGTACTTC. This gives the protein CASSLSGLAGGGEQYF.

This sequence joins TRBV7-3 and TRBJ2-2; D remains ambiguous. V dropped 2 bases and J dropped 5 bases, with 6 bases sitting between them. CDR3 length equals 13 residues. CDR1 and CDR2 from the germline V gene are SGHTA and FQGTGA. The CDR3, as DNA: TGTGCCAGCAGCTTAGATCCGACCGGGGAGCTGTTTTTT. Translating it yields CASSLDPTGELFF.

CDR3 sequence: CASSWTGVTGELFF. The DNA of the CDR3 is TGTGCCAGCAGCTGGACAGGGGTTACCGGGGAGCTGTTTTTT. The chain links TRBV7-9 to TRBJ2-2, with TRBD1 matching 9 bases. CDR3 length: 14 residues. The trim removed 4 bases at V and 5 bases at J, leaving 2 bases unmatched. Germline CDR1 and CDR2: SEHNR and FQNEAQ (reference sequence).

This chain joins TRBV5-1 and TRBJ2-7; 7 nucleotides align to TRBD1. Germline CDR1 and CDR2: SGHRS and YFSETQ. CDR3 length: 13 residues. The V and J ends lost 1 base and 5 bases, in that order; junction bases with no gene match: 3. CDR3 protein: CASSLTGADEQYF. The DNA of the CDR3 is TGCGCCAGCAGCTTGACAGGGGCGGACGAGCAGTACTTC.

CDR3 residues: CASSQVGNQGQLYGYTF. The CDR3 DNA reads TGCGCCAGCAGCCAAGTGGGTAACCAAGGACAGCTCTATGGCTACACCTTC. The chain recombines TRBV4-1 with TRBJ1-2, with D possibly TRBD1 on 6 matching bases. Trimming stripped 1 base from V and 4 bases from J, with 19 bases between. Germline CDR1 reads MGHRA; CDR2 reads YSYEKL. The CDR3 contains 17 residues.

This chain connects TRBV7-2 to TRBJ1-3; the D gene is possibly TRBD1 (6 bases). Trimming took 5 bases from V and 0 from J, leaving 11 bases between them. Germline V CDR1 and CDR2: SGHTA, FQGNSA. The length of the CDR3 is 15 residues. In nucleotides, the CDR3 is TGTGCCAGCAGCCCCAGGACAGACTCTGGAAACACCATATATTTT. It codes for CASSPRTDSGNTIYF. Filled out from reference TRBV7-2 and TRBJ1-3, the complete variable domain reads GAGVSQSPSNKVTEKGKDVELRCDPISGHTALYWYRQSLGQGLEFLIYFQGNSAPDKSGLPSDRFSAERTGGSVSTLTIQRTQQEDSAVYLCASSPRTDSGNTIYFGEGSWLTVV.

V is TRBV5-4 and J is TRBJ2-3; 12 bases fit TRBD2. Germline V gives CDR1 SGHNT, CDR2 YYREEE (reference sequence). The CDR3 contains 15 residues. With V trimmed by 5 bases and J by 3 bases, 4 bases remained unmatched. CDR3 sequence (DNA): TGTGCCAGCAGAACCGGGACTAGCGGGACAGATACGCAGTATTTT. Translated: CASRTGTSGTDTQYF.

This chain connects TRBV7-3 to TRBJ2-5; 8 positions match TRBD2. This CDR3 has 15 residues. The ends lost 3 bases at V and 6 bases at J; junction bases unmatched: 9. The V gene's germline CDR1 is SGHTA and CDR2 FQGTGA. Written as DNA, the CDR3 is TGTGCCAGCAGCTTGGGGCTCGGGGGGGCCCAGACCCAGTACTTC. As protein: CASSLGLGGAQTQYF.